The source of this T cell receptor beta chain is a study of T cell clonotyping in hematopoietic cell transplantation. In the study overall: Recipients' pretransplant samples followed cytoreduction.

Notes on this clone: Antigen unknown.

Here immunoSEQ multiplex PCR was the method, and the copy in TCRdb shows in-frame clones only, minus some. The data hold some 50,000 clones, with around 80% observed a single time. Whole-study results and caveats: Few recipient clonotypes overlapped donors; over 95% were de novo at given depth.

There are 15 residues in the CDR3. Germline V CDR1 and CDR2: ENHRY, SYGVKD. The V gene lost 0 bases and the J gene lost 5 bases, with 13 bases spanning the gap. Sample time point: recipient sample about 28 days before transplant, after cytoreduction. The TCR sequence derives from a man aged 60 to 75 with myelodysplastic syndrome. Some clones in this sample may be carry-over from other donors' samples. Material: peripheral blood mononuclear cells, obtained before stem cell transplant. The chain carries TRBV10-3 and TRBJ2-5, with D maybe TRBD2 (6 bases). CDR3 sequence: CAISESNGGGETQYF. The CDR3 coding sequence is TGTGCCATCAGTGAGTCGAACGGTGGAGGGGAGACCCAGTACTTC.